This T cell receptor beta chain was recorded in a study of T cells expressing NK-cell markers. On the study more broadly: The eight sequenced donors comprised seven who were HCMV-seropositive and one who was seronegative.

TCRdb re-called the 5' RACE reads; every CDR3 protein appears as one record, without DNA. The table for this sample gives approximately 150,000 distinct CDR3 sequences. The material sequenced was blood T cells: a sorted CD56 or NKG2C T cell subset, CD4+ or CD8+ T cells, or bulk PBMC T cells (not recorded which). The TCR was taken from a man younger than 30 in good health.

The chain's CDR3 is CAWRDRAPPAFF. V gene TRBV30 combines with J gene TRBJ1-1; the D gene TCRdb calls, TRBD1, cannot be checked with no DNA. Per the germline V gene, CDR1 is GTSNPN and CDR2 is SVGIG (reference sequence). CDR3 length: 12 residues.